This is a list of T cell receptor beta chains from one sample in a study of blood T cell repertoires in COVID-19. Clones were read by immunoSEQ multiplex PCR, and TCRdb kept only the in-frame ones, dropping some. The table includes about 280,000 clones, approximately 85% detected once. Sequencing was carried out using peripheral blood. These receptors originate from a human donor in a cohort sampled during active COVID-19. Each CDR3 is given with its conserved first and last residue. D genes are given only for firm matches. Part of the rows lack a size; the others show once, few, many or a class for expanded clones.

j_gene,v_gene,abundance,d_gene,CDR3aa,CDR3nt
TRBJ2-7,TRBV12-3/TRBV12-4,-,-,CASSSLQGYEQYF,TGTGCCAGCAGTTCATTACAGGGTTACGAGCAGTACTTC
TRBJ2-1,TRBV7-2,-,TRBD2,CASSWSLAGVTDEQFF,TGTGCCAGCAGCTGGTCTCTAGCGGGAGTAACTGATGAGCAGTTCTTC
TRBJ2-1,TRBV6-2/TRBV6-3,-,TRBD2,CASSSTSGDYNEQFF,TGTGCCAGCAGTTCTACTAGCGGGGATTACAATGAGCAGTTCTTC
TRBJ2-5,TRBV2,-,TRBD1,CASRAGGVRETQYF,TGTGCCAGCAGAGCAGGGGGCGTTAGGGAGACCCAGTACTTC
TRBJ2-1,TRBV18,once,-,CASSSLNEQFF,TGTGCCAGCTCATCCCTCAATGAGCAGTTCTTC
TRBJ2-7,TRBV5-5,-,-,CASSLYGVTAYEQYF,TGTGCCAGCAGCTTGTATGGAGTTACGGCCTACGAGCAGTACTTC
TRBJ2-1,TRBV2,-,TRBD2,CASKSPGLGYNEQFF,TGTGCCAGCAAATCACCGGGACTAGGGTACAATGAGCAGTTCTTC
TRBJ1-2,TRBV7-2,-,-,CASSLTRPGYTF,TGTGCCAGCAGCTTAACCCGCCCGGGTTACACCTTC
TRBJ2-5,TRBV9,-,TRBD1,CASSEQGSPVETQYF,TGTGCCAGCAGCGAACAGGGGTCACCCGTAGAGACCCAGTACTTC
TRBJ2-5,TRBV5-1,-,-,CASSLVGRATETQYF,TGCGCCAGCAGCTTGGTCGGCAGGGCGACGGAGACCCAGTACTTC
TRBJ2-2,TRBV28,-,-,CASSLQNTGELFF,TGTGCCAGCAGTTTACAGAACACCGGGGAGCTGTTTTTT
TRBJ2-1,TRBV19,-,TRBD2,CASSIRLAGGLPGSANEQFF,TGTGCCAGTAGTATACGACTAGCGGGAGGGCTCCCTGGGTCAGCCAATGAGCAGTTCTTC
TRBJ1-6,TRBV6-1,-,-,CASSEARGRSLHF,TGTGCCAGCAGTGAAGCTCGGGGAAGGTCCCTCCACTTT
TRBJ2-7,TRBV6-2/TRBV6-3,-,-,CASSTVSGTQYF,TGTGCCAGCAGTACTGTATCAGGGACTCAGTACTTC
TRBJ1-5,TRBV7-2,-,-,CASSEGPGGRPQHF,TGTGCCAGCTCGGAGGGCCCGGGAGGGAGGCCCCAGCATTTT
TRBJ2-5,TRBV7-2,-,-,CASSLYGAGETQYF,TGTGCCAGCAGCTTATATGGGGCTGGGGAGACCCAGTACTTC
TRBJ2-7,TRBV21-1,-,-,CASSHSQGQMGIEQYF,TGTGCCAGCAGTCATTCACAGGGGCAGATGGGGATCGAGCAGTACTTC
TRBJ2-1,TRBV11-1,-,TRBD1,CASSPGQGSYNEQFF,TGTGCCAGCAGCCCCGGACAGGGGTCCTACAATGAGCAGTTCTTC
TRBJ2-7,TRBV4-1,-,TRBD2,CASSQGALAGSSYEQYF,TGCGCCAGCAGCCAAGGGGCTCTAGCGGGAAGCTCCTACGAGCAGTACTTC
TRBJ2-3,TRBV3-1/TRBV3-2,-,TRBD1,CASSQQGTPGQGVTDTQYF,TGTGCCAGCAGCCAGCAAGGAACGCCGGGACAGGGCGTGACAGATACGCAGTATTTT
TRBJ2-7,TRBV7-9,few,-,CASSLSGSYEQYF,TGTGCCAGCAGCTTAAGCGGGTCCTACGAGCAGTACTTC
TRBJ2-7,TRBV7-8,-,-,CASSLAWTAPGMGVTYEQYF,TGTGCCAGCAGCTTAGCGTGGACAGCGCCCGGGATGGGAGTTACCTACGAGCAGTACTTC